Presented here are 5 T cell receptor beta chains from one specimen sequenced in a study of cytotoxic CD8 clonotypes in ibrutinib-treated CLL. Sequenced by immunoSEQ multiplex PCR; TCRdb stores in-frame clones only, minus some. The top ten clones hold 25% to 30% of a sample with about 140,000 clones, about 80% of them seen once. The sequences come from PBMCs, collected after 12 months of ibrutinib treatment. The receptors come from a human donor with chronic lymphocytic leukemia.

This clone was seen a single time. V gene TRBV29-1 combines with J gene TRBJ2-5; D is undetermined. The ends were cut back, 3 bases at V and 11 bases at J, with 4 bases in the middle. CDR1 and CDR2 (germline): SQVTM, ANQGSEA. The CDR3 is made up of 8 amino acids. This CDR3 is CSVEGQYF. The CDR3 bases are TGCAGCGTTGAGGGGCAGTACTTC.

CDR3 in amino acids: CASGRNIQYF. CDR3 nucleotides: TGTGCCAGTGGTCGGAACATTCAGTACTTC. V usage is TRBV19 and J usage is TRBJ2-4; D not certain. Germline V gene sequence: CDR1 LNHDA, CDR2 SQIVND (reference sequence). The ends were cut back, 8 bases at V and 7 bases at J, with 6 bases in the middle. This CDR3 has 10 amino acids.

J is TRBJ2-3 and V is TRBV6-1; 9 bases align to TRBD2. This CDR3 is 15 amino acids long. Trimming cost V 4 bases and J 1 base; bases outside gene matches: 3. Germline CDR1 MNHNS, CDR2 SASEGT. DNA of the CDR3: TGTGCCAGCAGTGGGGCTAGCGGGGGCACAGATACGCAGTATTTT. This gives the protein CASSGASGGTDTQYF.

This clone was detected a few times. In nucleotides, the CDR3 is TGTGCCAGCAGCCTCGGACAGGGCTATAGCAATCAGCCCCAGCATTTT. The encoded protein is CASSLGQGYSNQPQHF. The chain uses TRBV5-6 and TRBJ1-5, with 8 bases matching TRBD1. CDR1 and CDR2 from the germline V gene are SGHDT and YYEEEE. This CDR3 contains 16 residues. V shed 4 bases, J shed 0 bases, and the junction held 6 bases outside the gene matches.

V and J are TRBV28 and TRBJ1-1; TRBD1 might be the D (6 bases). Germline V gives CDR1 MDHEN, CDR2 SYDVKM. Trimming cost V 7 bases and J 1 base, with 22 bases left between them. This CDR3 spans 17 amino acids. This CDR3 is CASTQPGQGKANTEAFF. CDR3 sequence (DNA): TGTGCCAGCACCCAGCCTGGGCAGGGGAAGGCGAACACTGAAGCTTTCTTT.